A selection of T cell receptor beta chains follows, all from one sample in a study of T cell changes during pregnancy in multiple sclerosis. Produced via immunoSEQ multiplex PCR; TCRdb's table is partial and in-frame only. Here the sample spans approximately 70,000 clones, about 91% being singletons. Here the sequenced sample was peripheral blood, taken in the second trimester of pregnancy. The origin of the receptors is a female donor in good health, enrolled as a control in a pregnancy study. Each CDR3 is given with its conserved first and last residue. D genes are given only for firm matches. Clone size is stated in some rows and not others, as once, few, many or a class when expanded.

cdr3_nt | cdr3_aa | v_call | d_call | clone_size | j_call
TGTGCCAGCAGTCTTACAGGGCCGGGCACCGGGGAGCTGTTTTTT | CASSLTGPGTGELFF | TRBV28 | - | - | TRBJ2-2
TGTGCCACCAGCAGAGCCCGGGAGGGCCGAGAGACCCAGTACTTC | CATSRAREGRETQYF | TRBV15 | TRBD2 | - | TRBJ2-5
TGTGCCAGCAGCGTAGGAGGGAGGGGGATCGGCGGGGCCAACGTCCTGACTTTC | CASSVGGRGIGGANVLTF | TRBV9 | - | - | TRBJ2-6
TGTGCCAGCAGTTTTCAGGTTAAAGAGACCCAGTACTTC | CASSFQVKETQYF | TRBV28 | - | - | TRBJ2-5
TGTGCCAGCAGCTCCCGGGGGGGCAGGGTCCCCCGCGAGCAGTACTTC | CASSSRGGRVPREQYF | TRBV7-8 | TRBD2 | - | TRBJ2-7
TGTGCCAGCAGCAAAATGGGACAGAAAAATGAAAAACTGTTTTTT | CASSKMGQKNEKLFF | TRBV5-4 | TRBD1 | once | TRBJ1-4
TGTGCCATCAGTGAGTCCGGCAGGATGAACACTGAAGCTTTCTTT | CAISESGRMNTEAFF | TRBV10-3 | - | - | TRBJ1-1
TGTGCCAGCAGTTTTCACCCTAGCGGGACCCAAGAGACCCAGTACTTC | CASSFHPSGTQETQYF | TRBV28 | TRBD2 | - | TRBJ2-5
TGTGCCAGCAGCTCCGATGGGACAGGTATACGCCAGCAGTACTTC | CASSSDGTGIRQQYF | TRBV21-1 | - | - | TRBJ2-7
TGCAGCGCTGAACAGGGGTACGAGCAGTACTTC | CSAEQGYEQYF | TRBV29-1 | TRBD1 | - | TRBJ2-7
TGTGCCAGCAGCTTTTACCGGGGCTCCTACAATGAGCAGTTCTTC | CASSFYRGSYNEQFF | TRBV7-8 | - | - | TRBJ2-1
TGCAGCGTTGCTGGGACAGGGGTTGGAAACACCATATATTTT | CSVAGTGVGNTIYF | TRBV29-1 | TRBD1 | - | TRBJ1-3
TGCGCCAGCAGCCAAGAGCTTCGACTAGCGGGAGTATTAGATACGCAGTATTTT | CASSQELRLAGVLDTQYF | TRBV4-3 | TRBD2 | - | TRBJ2-3
TGTGCCAGCAGCTACTCTGACGGGAGGGACGCCTATAATTCACCCCTCCACTTT | CASSYSDGRDAYNSPLHF | TRBV11-2 | - | - | TRBJ1-6
TGTGCCAGCAGTGAATATCTAACCGGCGAGCAGTACTTC | CASSEYLTGEQYF | TRBV25-1 | - | - | TRBJ2-7
TGTGCCATCAGTGAACCATCAGCGGGGGTAGAGACCCAGTACTTC | CAISEPSAGVETQYF | TRBV10-3 | TRBD2 | - | TRBJ2-5